This T cell receptor (beta chain) is from a study of blood T cells in healthy people across ages. This clonotype came up a few times. Its target is unknown. Study-wide findings and caveats: What prevented conclusive comparison of naive and antigen-experienced cells was that PBMCs were unsorted. While age rose, TCR beta diversity per million T cells dropped in a roughly linear way.

Together with a sample-barcoded 5' primer, a J-beta primer mix was included in a second PCR lasting about 6 to 11 cycles. TCRdb itself ran the 5' RACE reads through MiXCR, one entry per CDR3 protein. The table lists 1.5 million or so distinct CDR3 sequences, 35% to 45% of them singletons. The CDR3 covers 17 residues. With 4 bases clipped from V and 3 bases from J, the junction kept 6 bases outside the gene matches. CDR1 is SGHRS, CDR2 YFSETQ, per germline. The people who gave samples were healthy Caucasians from Russia, aged roughly 6 to 100. Each donor had roughly 10 milliliters of peripheral blood drawn.

V gene TRBV5-1 combines with J gene TRBJ2-1; TRBD2 matches 14 bases. The specimen was blood. This sequence originates from a woman under 30 in good health. CDR3 DNA sequence: TGCGCCAGCAGCAGGGGACTAGCGGGAGTTCTCTACAATGAGCAGTTCTTC. It translates to CASSRGLAGVLYNEQFF.